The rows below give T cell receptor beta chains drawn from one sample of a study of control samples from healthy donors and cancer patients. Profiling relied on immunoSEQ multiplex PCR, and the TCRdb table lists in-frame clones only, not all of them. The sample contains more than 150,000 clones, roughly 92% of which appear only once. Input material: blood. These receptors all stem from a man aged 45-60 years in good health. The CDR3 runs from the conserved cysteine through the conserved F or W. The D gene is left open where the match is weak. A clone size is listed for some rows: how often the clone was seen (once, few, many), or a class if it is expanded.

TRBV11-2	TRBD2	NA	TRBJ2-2	TGTGCCAGCAGCCCGACTAGCGGGAGTTGGGTCGAGACCGGGGAGCTGTTTTTT	CASSPTSGSWVETGELFF
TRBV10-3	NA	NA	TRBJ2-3	TGTGCCACCACGGCCCGGGCCACAGATACGCAGTATTTT	CATTARATDTQYF
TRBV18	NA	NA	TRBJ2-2	TGTGCCAGCTCACCACCCACCGGGGAGCTGTTTTTT	CASSPPTGELFF
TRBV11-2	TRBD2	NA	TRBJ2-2	TGTGCCAGCAGCCTTTTAGCGGGAGTAGTCACCGGGGAGCTGTTTTTT	CASSLLAGVVTGELFF
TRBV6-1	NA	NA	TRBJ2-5	TGTGCCAGCAGTGAACTGCAGAGCATCGTTGGCGCGACCCAGTACTTC	CASSELQSIVGATQYF
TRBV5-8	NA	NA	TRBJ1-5	TGTGCCAGCAGCAGCTTGGGAGGTAGGCGGCAGCCCCAGCATTTT	CASSSLGGRRQPQHF
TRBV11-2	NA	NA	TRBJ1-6	TGTGCCAGCAGCTTACCTGGAGGGTCACCCCTCCACTTT	CASSLPGGSPLHF
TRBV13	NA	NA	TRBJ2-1	TGTGCCAGCAGCTTAATCGACAGAGGGACGAATGAGCAGTTCTTC	CASSLIDRGTNEQFF
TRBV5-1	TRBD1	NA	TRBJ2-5	TGCGCCAGCAGCTTGGACGGACAGGACGACCAAGAGACCCAGTACTTC	CASSLDGQDDQETQYF
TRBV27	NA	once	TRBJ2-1	TGTGCCAGCAGTAGGACTACCAATGAGCAGTTCTTC	CASSRTTNEQFF
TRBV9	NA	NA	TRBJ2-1	TGTGCCAGCAGCGTCAGGGCAGGTGAGCAGTTCTTC	CASSVRAGEQFF
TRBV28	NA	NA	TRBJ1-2	TGTGCCAGCAGTTTACCGGTCCATGGCTACACCTTC	CASSLPVHGYTF
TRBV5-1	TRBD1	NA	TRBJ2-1	TGCGCCAGCAGCGGTCGACAGGGGAACTACAATGAGCAGTTCTTC	CASSGRQGNYNEQFF
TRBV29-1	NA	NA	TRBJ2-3	TGCAGCGTTGAAGGGGGGCCGAGCACAGATACGCAGTATTTT	CSVEGGPSTDTQYF
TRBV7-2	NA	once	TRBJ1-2	TGTGCCAGCAGCTTAGTTGAACAGTTCTATGGCTACACCTTC	CASSLVEQFYGYTF
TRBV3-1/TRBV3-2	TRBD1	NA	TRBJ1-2	TGTGCCAGCAGCCCGACAGGGGTAGATGGCTACACCTTC	CASSPTGVDGYTF
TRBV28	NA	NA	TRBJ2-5	TGTGCCAGCACCCCGGAGACTCAAGAGACCCAGTACTTC	CASTPETQETQYF
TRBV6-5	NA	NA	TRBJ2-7	TGTGCCAGCAGTTACAAGGGACAACAGTACTTC	CASSYKGQQYF
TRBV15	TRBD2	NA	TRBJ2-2	TGTGCCACCAGCAGAGATGGGACTAGCGTCACCGGGGAGCTGTTTTTT	CATSRDGTSVTGELFF
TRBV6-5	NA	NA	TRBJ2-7	TGTGCCAGCACCCAGGGTGACTCCTACGAGCAGTACTTC	CASTQGDSYEQYF
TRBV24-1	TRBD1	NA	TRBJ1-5	TGTGCCACCAGTGATGCGACAGGGTTTGGCAATCAGCCCCAGCATTTT	CATSDATGFGNQPQHF
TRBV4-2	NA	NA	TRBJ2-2	TGTGCCAGCAGCCAAGATCCGCGACCGGGTAACACCGGGGAGCTGTTTTTT	CASSQDPRPGNTGELFF
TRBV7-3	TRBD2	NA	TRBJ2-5	TGTGCCAGCAGCCGGACTAGCGGACTCCAAGAGACCCAGTACTTC	CASSRTSGLQETQYF
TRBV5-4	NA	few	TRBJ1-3	TGTGCCATCGGGGAAGGAGAAAGCACCATATATTTT	CAIGEGESTIYF
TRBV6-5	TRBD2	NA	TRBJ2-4	TGTGCCAGCTCGGGACTACGCAAAAACATTCAGTACTTC	CASSGLRKNIQYF
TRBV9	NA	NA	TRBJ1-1	TGTGCCAGCAGCGCCCTTCCGGCAGGGAGAACTACGGGCACTGAAGCTTTCTTT	CASSALPAGRTTGTEAFF
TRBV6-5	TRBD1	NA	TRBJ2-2	TGTGCCAGCAGCCTAACAGGGGGTGCCACCGGGGAGCTGTTTTTT	CASSLTGGATGELFF
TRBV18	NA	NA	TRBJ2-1	TGTGCCAGCTCACCACCGGTGAGTGACTACAATGAGCAGTTCTTC	CASSPPVSDYNEQFF
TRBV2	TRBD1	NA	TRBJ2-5	TGTGCCAGCTCAAAGGGGGCGCGTGGAGAGACCCAGTACTTC	CASSKGARGETQYF
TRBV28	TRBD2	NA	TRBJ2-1	TGTGCCAGCAGGGTCGGACTAGGGGTCAATGAGCAGTTCTTC	CASRVGLGVNEQFF
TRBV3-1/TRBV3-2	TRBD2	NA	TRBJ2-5	TGTGCCAGCACCCAGACTAGCGGGCTCCAAGAGACCCAGTACTTC	CASTQTSGLQETQYF
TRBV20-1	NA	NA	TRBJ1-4	TGCAGTGCTCTGGGATCCGAAAAACTGTTTTTT	CSALGSEKLFF
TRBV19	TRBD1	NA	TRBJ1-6	TGTGCCAGTAGCCAACAGGGGGCTCGGAATTCACCCCTCCACTTT	CASSQQGARNSPLHF
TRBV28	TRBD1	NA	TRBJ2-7	TGTGCCAGCAGTACGCGGGACAGGGCGTCCCACGAGCAGTACTTC	CASSTRDRASHEQYF
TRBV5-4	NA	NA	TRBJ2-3	TGTGCCAGCAGCCCCGGAGTGGTAGGAGATACGCAGTATTTT	CASSPGVVGDTQYF
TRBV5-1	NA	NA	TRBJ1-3	TGCGCCAGCAGCTTGGGCGGTGACCGACGAAACACCATATATTTT	CASSLGGDRRNTIYF
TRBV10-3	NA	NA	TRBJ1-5	TGTGCCATCAAGGGGGACGAACATCAGCCCCAGCATTTT	CAIKGDEHQPQHF
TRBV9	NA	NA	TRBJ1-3	TGTGCCAGCAGCGTCCCCACCCAGGGAGATGAAGACACCATATATTTT	CASSVPTQGDEDTIYF
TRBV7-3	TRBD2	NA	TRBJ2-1	TGTGCCAGCAGCCCTTCGGGACTACTCAATGAGCAGTTCTTC	CASSPSGLLNEQFF
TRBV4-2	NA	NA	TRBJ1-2	TGTGCCAGCAGCCGCCGGGAGGACTTGCGGGATGGCTACACCTTC	CASSRREDLRDGYTF
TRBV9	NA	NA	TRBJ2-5	TGTGCCAGCAGCGTAGGGGGTAGCCGCGAGACCCAGTACTTC	CASSVGGSRETQYF
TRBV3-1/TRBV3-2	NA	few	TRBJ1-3	TGTGCCAGCAGCCAAGTACTCGCCTCTGGAAACACCATATATTTT	CASSQVLASGNTIYF
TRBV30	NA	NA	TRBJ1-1	TGTGCCTGGAGTAAGGGAGGGTCCACTGAAGCTTTCTTT	CAWSKGGSTEAFF
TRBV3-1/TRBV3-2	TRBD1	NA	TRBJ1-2	TGTGCCAGCAGCCAAGACCTCATTACACAGGGGAACTATGGCTACACCTTC	CASSQDLITQGNYGYTF
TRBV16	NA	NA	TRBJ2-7	TGTGCCAGCAGCCAGCGAAATTGGGGGGACGAGCAGTACTTC	CASSQRNWGDEQYF
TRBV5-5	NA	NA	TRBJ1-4	TGTGCCAGCAGCTTGGGCAGGGGACCTGAAAAACTGTTTTTT	CASSLGRGPEKLFF
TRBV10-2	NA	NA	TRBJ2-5	TGCGCCAGCAGTGAGAGGGCCCTCTGGGGCATCTTCCGGGACAACCAAGAGACCCAGTACTTC	CASSERALWGIFRDNQETQYF
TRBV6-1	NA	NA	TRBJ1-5	TGTGCCAGCAGTGAAAAACTCTCGGGGCAGACATCCAATCAGCCCCAGCATTTT	CASSEKLSGQTSNQPQHF
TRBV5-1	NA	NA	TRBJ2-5	TGCGCCAGCACCCCCTCACAGGGAACAGAGACCCAGTACTTC	CASTPSQGTETQYF
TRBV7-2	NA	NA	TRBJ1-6	TGTGCCAGCAGTTTGGCTCTGCCTAATTCACCCCTCCACTTT	CASSLALPNSPLHF
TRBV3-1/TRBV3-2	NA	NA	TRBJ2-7	TGTGCCAGCAGCCTGATGGAAGGGGCCGGAGCCCACGAGCAGTACTTC	CASSLMEGAGAHEQYF
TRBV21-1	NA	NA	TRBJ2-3	TGTGCCAGCAGCAAGCTAGCGGGAAAAACTCCTAGCACAGATACGCAGTATTTT	CASSKLAGKTPSTDTQYF
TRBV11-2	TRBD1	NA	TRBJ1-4	TGTGCCAGCAGCCGGGACAGCGGGGTTAATGAAAAACTGTTTTTT	CASSRDSGVNEKLFF
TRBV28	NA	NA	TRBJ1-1	TGTGCCAGCAGCCTATGGACACGGGGTGAGATGAACACTGAAGCTTTCTTT	CASSLWTRGEMNTEAFF
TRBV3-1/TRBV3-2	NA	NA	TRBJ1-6	TGTGCCAGCAGCCGGGACGGGGTTGGGAATTCACCCCTCCACTTT	CASSRDGVGNSPLHF
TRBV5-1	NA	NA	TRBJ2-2	TGCGCCAGCAGCTTGCGTCTTAGTTATTCCAGGAACACCGGGGAGCTGTTTTTT	CASSLRLSYSRNTGELFF
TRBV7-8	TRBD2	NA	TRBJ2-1	TGTGCCAGCAGTCCTAGCGGGAGACCACTCGGGAATGAGCAGTTCTTC	CASSPSGRPLGNEQFF
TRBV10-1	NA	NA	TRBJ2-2	TGCGCCAGCAGTGAGACAGGGATCGACACCGGGGAGCTGTTTTTT	CASSETGIDTGELFF
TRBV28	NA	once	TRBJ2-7	TGTGCCAGCAGTTTGTCCGCGGTCCCTTATTTGTACTTC	CASSLSAVPYLYF